Shown below are 11 T cell receptor beta chains from a single sample sequenced in a study of shared clonotypes between healthy human individuals. Generated by immunoSEQ multiplex PCR, the TCRdb table keeps only in-frame clones and is missing some. The sample has 740,000 or so clones; 60% to 75% are singletons. Material for sequencing was memory CD4+ T cells sorted from blood. The subset denotes: CD45RA-negative fraction. The receptors originated from a woman under 40 in good health.

The chain uses TRBV5-1 and TRBJ2-5, with D perhaps given as TRBD1 or TRBD2 (5 bases each). Germline-derived CDR1 and CDR2 are SGHRS and YFSETQ. The CDR3 runs to 15 residues. Trimming stripped 0 bases from V and 2 bases from J, with 11 bases between. CDR3 region: CASSLVQEAQETQYF. CDR3 nucleotide sequence: TGCGCCAGCAGCTTGGTACAGGAGGCACAAGAGACCCAGTACTTC.

The gene calls are TRBV25-1 and TRBJ2-1; D unclear. With 4 bases removed from V and 0 bases from J, the gap between germline ends came to 13 bases. CDR1 MGHDK and CDR2 SYGVNS come from the germline V gene. The CDR3 sequence is 16 residues long. CDR3 nucleotides: TGTGCCAGCAGTGGTCCGGCGGCAACCTCCTACAATGAGCAGTTCTTC. Its protein product is CASSGPAATSYNEQFF.

This chain uses TRBV28 with TRBJ2-7; 12 bases are a match to TRBD1. The germline gives CDR1 MDHEN, CDR2 SYDVKM. The junction had 8 bases not matched to a gene; V was cut back by 5 bases and J by 6 bases. The CDR3 sequence is 15 residues long. CDR3 nucleotides: TGTGCCAGCAGTGTCCCCGGGACAGGGGGCGCCGAGCAGTACTTC. This codes for CASSVPGTGGAEQYF.

The J gene is TRBJ1-6, the V gene TRBV2; TRBD1 is a possible D gene (5 bases). CDR1 and CDR2 from the germline V gene are SNHLY and FYNNEI. V lost 11 bases and J 6 bases, leaving 14 bases between the germline ends. The CDR3 loop spans 13 amino acids. The CDR3 DNA is TGTGCCTTACAAGGGGAGGTTAATTCACCCCTCCACTTT. It encodes CALQGEVNSPLHF.

The chain is built from TRBV2 and TRBJ1-1, with 12 nucleotides matching TRBD1. From germline, CDR1 is SNHLY and CDR2 FYNNEI. Unmatched junction bases numbered 9, after V lost 9 bases and J lost 7 bases. This CDR3 contains 14 residues. The chain's CDR3 is CAREPGQGAIEAFF. Written as DNA, the CDR3 is TGTGCCAGAGAACCGGGACAGGGGGCGATTGAAGCTTTCTTT.

The J gene is TRBJ2-2, the V gene TRBV6-5, with 7 positions matching TRBD1. The CDR3 runs to 15 residues. The germline V gene has CDR1 MNHEY and CDR2 SVGAGI. The V and J ends lost 2 bases and 2 bases, in that order; junction bases with no gene match: 2. For the CDR3, the DNA is TGTGCCAGCAGTTACAGACAGGGAAACACCGGGGAGCTGTTTTTT. Translating gives CASSYRQGNTGELFF.

The CDR3 sequence: CASSQLQDTEAFF. CDR3 DNA sequence: TGTGCCAGCAGCCAACTCCAAGACACTGAAGCTTTCTTT. The genes are TRBV14 and TRBJ1-1; D is unresolved. Trimming left V 2 bases short and J 3 bases short, with 7 bases between. Germline values: CDR1 SGHDN, CDR2 FVKESK. The CDR3 consists of 13 residues.

The chain recombines TRBV28 with TRBJ2-7, with D perhaps TRBD2 (6 bases). V gave up 8 bases and J gave up 4 bases, with 18 bases separating them. CDR3 size: 14 residues. Germline CDR1 MDHEN, CDR2 SYDVKM. CDR3 DNA: TGTGCCAGCGGGGATGTGCGGGACCGATACGAGCAGTACTTC. It codes for CASGDVRDRYEQYF.

A remark on this clone: The same CDR3 can be traced to other DNA sequences in this sample. V and J are TRBV6-1 and TRBJ1-1; TRBD1 might be the D (5 bases). The germline V gene has CDR1 MNHNS and CDR2 SASEGT. The CDR3 sequence is 14 residues long. Deletions cut 2 bases from V and 2 bases from J, with 9 bases between. CDR3 in DNA: TGTGCCAGCAGTGAACTGAGGACAAACACTGAAGCTTTCTTT. As protein: CASSELRTNTEAFF.

The chain recombines TRBV5-1 with TRBJ2-1; D gene ambiguous. Between the trimmed V and J ends, which lost 0 bases and 8 bases, there was a span of 6 bases. Germline CDR1 SGHRS, CDR2 YFSETQ. The CDR3 sequence is 12 residues long. CDR3 region: CASSLGHDEQFF. In nucleotides, the CDR3 is TGCGCCAGCAGCTTGGGACACGATGAGCAGTTCTTC.

This clone has a single count. V is TRBV4-1 and J is TRBJ2-6; TRBD2 matches 13 bases. CDR3 length equals 20 residues. Unmatched junction bases numbered 7, after V lost 0 bases and J lost 2 bases. CDR1 MGHRA and CDR2 YSYEKL come from the germline V gene. Here the CDR3 DNA reads TGCGCCAGCAGCCAAGAGGGGGGACTAGCGGGACGGGCTGGGGCCAACGTCCTGACTTTC. Translating gives CASSQEGGLAGRAGANVLTF.